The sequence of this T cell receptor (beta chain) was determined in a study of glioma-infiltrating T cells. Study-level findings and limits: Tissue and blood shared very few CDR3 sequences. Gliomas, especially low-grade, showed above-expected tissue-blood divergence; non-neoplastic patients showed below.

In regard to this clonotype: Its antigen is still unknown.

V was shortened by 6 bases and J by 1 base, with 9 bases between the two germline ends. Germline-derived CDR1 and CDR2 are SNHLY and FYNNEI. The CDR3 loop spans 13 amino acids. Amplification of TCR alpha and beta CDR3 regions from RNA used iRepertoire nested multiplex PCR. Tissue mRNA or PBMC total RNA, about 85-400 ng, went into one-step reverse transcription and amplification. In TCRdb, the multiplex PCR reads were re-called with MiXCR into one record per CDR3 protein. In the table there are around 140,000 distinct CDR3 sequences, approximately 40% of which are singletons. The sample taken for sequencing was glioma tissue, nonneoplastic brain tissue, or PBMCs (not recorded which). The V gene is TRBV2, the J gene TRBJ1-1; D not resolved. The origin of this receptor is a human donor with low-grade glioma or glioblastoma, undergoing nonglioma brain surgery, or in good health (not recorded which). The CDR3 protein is CASRTNPNTEAFF. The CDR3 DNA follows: TGTGCCAGCAGGACAAACCCGAACACTGAAGCTTTCTTT.